This TCR beta chain was captured in a study of T cells after yellow fever vaccination. A 5'RACE template-switching step, the method used to make TCR cDNA, added a universal primer site and UMIs. TCRdb re-derived calls from the 5' RACE reads in MiXCR, one entry per CDR3 protein. The data show approximately 600,000 distinct CDR3 sequences, 9% to 15% seen once. Germline trimming cut 2 bases from V and 8 bases from J; bases unmatched to any gene: 17. The CDR3 has 19 amino acids. Germline assignment: CDR1 LGHNA and CDR2 YNFKEQ. Study-wide points: Booster sampling recovered most clones from primary vaccination (approximately 97% CD4, 88% CD8).

This clonotype was seen a handful of times. Its specificity is not known. The rearrangement uses TRBV4-2 and TRBJ2-3; TRBD2 matches 12 bases. The clonotype originates from a man between 25 and 39 years old who received the YFV17D yellow fever vaccine. The material sequenced was PBMCs, taken on the day of the yellow fever booster vaccination. CDR3 sequence reads: CASSQYHPSGREAGVTQYF. As DNA, the CDR3 is TGTGCCAGCAGCCAATACCACCCTAGCGGGAGGGAGGCCGGTGTTACGCAGTATTTT.